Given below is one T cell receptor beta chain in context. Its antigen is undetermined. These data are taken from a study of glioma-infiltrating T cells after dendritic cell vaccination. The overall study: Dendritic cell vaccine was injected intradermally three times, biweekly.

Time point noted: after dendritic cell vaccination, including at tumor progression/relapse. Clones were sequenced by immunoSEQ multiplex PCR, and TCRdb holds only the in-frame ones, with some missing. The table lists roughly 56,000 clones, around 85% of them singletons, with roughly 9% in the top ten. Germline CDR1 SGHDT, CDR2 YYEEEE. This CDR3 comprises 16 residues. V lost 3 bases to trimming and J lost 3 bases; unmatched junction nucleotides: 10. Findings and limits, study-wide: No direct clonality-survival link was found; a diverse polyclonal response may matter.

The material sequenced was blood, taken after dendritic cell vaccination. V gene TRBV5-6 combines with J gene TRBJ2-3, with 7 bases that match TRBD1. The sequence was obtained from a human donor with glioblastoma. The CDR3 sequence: CASSSWGQPGTDTQYF. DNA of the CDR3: TGTGCCAGCAGCTCCTGGGGACAGCCCGGGACAGATACGCAGTATTTT.